Many counts were recorded for the clone carrying this T cell receptor (beta chain). No antigen is known for it. These data originate in a study of T cells in Graves' hyperthyroidism and ophthalmopathy. TCR beta CDR3 regions were amplified from RNA transcripts. First-round RT-PCR with HTBI primers amplified the TCR CDR3 region. TCRdb passed the multiplex PCR reads through MiXCR, listing each CDR3 protein once. This repertoire shows about 250,000 distinct CDR3 sequences, around 25% found once; its top ten account for roughly a third. Study observations and caveats: Blood also carried most thyroid clonotypes expanded above 0.001.

Unmatched junction bases numbered 5, after V lost 8 bases and J lost 3 bases. The germline gives CDR1 MNHNS, CDR2 SASEGT. The CDR3 is made up of 13 amino acids. The chain joins TRBV6-1 to TRBJ2-7; 9 nucleotides agree with TRBD1. The sample was blood. The receptor was isolated from a woman between 40 and 50 years old with Graves' ophthalmopathy. CDR3 residues: CASRKTGGYEQYF. In nucleotides, the CDR3 is TGTGCCAGCCGAAAGACAGGGGGCTACGAGCAGTACTTC.